Sequencing of this TCR beta chain was carried out in a study of vaccination and CD4 T cells after COVID-19. CDR1 MNHNS and CDR2 SASEGT come from the germline V gene. The CDR3 spans 14 residues. V gave up 8 bases and J gave up 8 bases; unmatched junction bases: 8. Relative to its sample, this clonotype is medium-sized. The antigen remains unidentified. Treatment: approximately 9-day PBMC culture with coronavirus spike peptide pools or control peptides (ViraFEST assay). Sequencing of DNA taken from cultured CD4+ T cells relied on the Oncomine TCR Beta short-read assay. From the PCR reads, TCRdb called clonotypes with MiXCR, one entry per CDR3 protein. The data show 4,000 to 4,500 distinct CDR3 sequences, about a fifth seen once.

Sequencing was performed on CD4+ T cells from blood, cultured in vitro. The chain joins TRBV6-1 to TRBJ2-2; 10 bases line up with TRBD1. The sequence was collected from a human donor who had recovered from COVID-19. This CDR3 is CASLWTGGVGELFF. As DNA, the CDR3 is TGTGCCAGCTTGTGGACAGGGGGGGTTGGGGAGCTGTTTTTT.